A single sample gave rise to the 19 T cell receptor beta chains below, sequenced in a study of CD8+CD57+ T cells in acquired aplastic anemia. Genomic DNA constituted the template upon which TCR beta VDJ and CDR3 profiling was performed. One entry per CDR3 protein, called by TCRdb with MiXCR from the reads. The profile covers tens of thousands of distinct CDR3 sequences, with roughly 50% appearing a single time and 6.5% to 9.5% taken by the ten largest. Specimen: sorted CD4+, CD8+, or CD8+CD57+ T cells (not recorded which) from PBMCs. These receptors all come from a human donor in good health, serving as a control.

This clonotype was observed at least ten times. This CDR3 reads CASSLGSSGQPQHF. The CDR3 DNA is TGTGCCAGCAGCCTGGGGTCTTCTGGGCAGCCCCAGCATTTT. The chain employs TRBV7-9 and TRBJ1-5; D gene ambiguous. From germline, CDR1 is SEHNR and CDR2 FQNEAQ (reference sequence). CDR3 length equals 14 residues. Trimming removed 5 bases from V and 7 bases from J, with 15 bases in between.

This clonotype turned up a few times. The chain carries TRBV2 and TRBJ2-7; D gene ambiguous. This CDR3 contains 12 residues. Trimming removed 6 bases from V and 2 bases from J, with 8 bases in between. Germline CDR1 SNHLY, CDR2 FYNNEI. The CDR3 loop is CASRGDTYEQYF. The CDR3 nucleotides are TGTGCCAGCAGGGGCGATACCTACGAGCAGTACTTC.

Of note for this clonotype: The junction does not match germline at one end; this may be a read error. The chain employs TRBV19 and TRBJ1-6; D remains unclear. The CDR3 has 14 amino acids. Looked up from germline, CDR1 is LNHDA and CDR2 is SQIVND (reference sequence). CDR3 nucleotide sequence: TGTGTCAGTAGTATGCCACGAGAGGGTTCACCCCTCCACTTT. It translates to CVSSMPREGSPLHF.

The rearrangement uses TRBV2 and TRBJ2-7; tentative D call: TRBD1 (6 bases). The germline V gene has CDR1 SNHLY and CDR2 FYNNEI. There are 14 residues in the CDR3. The V and J ends lost 4 bases and 2 bases respectively, with 12 bases between them. The CDR3 loop reads CASSGTVGAYEQYF. CDR3 coding DNA: TGTGCCAGCAGTGGGACAGTCGGGGCCTACGAGCAGTACTTC.

With regard to this clonotype: One junction end disagrees with the germline gene, perhaps due to a read error. The genes are TRBV2 and TRBJ2-5; the D gene is possibly TRBD1 (6 bases). This CDR3 region has 13 residues. Germline values: CDR1 SNHLY, CDR2 FYNNEI. The CDR3 sequence is CASSPTGQETQCF. Here the CDR3 DNA reads TGTGCCAGCAGCCCGACAGGACAAGAGACCCAGTGCTTC. The variable domain in full, with the rest retrieved from reference TRBV2 and TRBJ2-5, is EPEVTQTPSHQVTQMGQEVILRCVPISNHLYFYWYRQILGQKVEFLVSFYNNEISEKSEIFDDQFSVERPDGSNFTLKIRSTKLEDSAMYFCASSPTGQETQCFGPGTRLLVL.

The chain has TRBV7-2 and TRBJ1-3; D is unresolved. CDR1 and CDR2 from the germline V gene are SGHTA and FQGNSA. The CDR3 consists of 12 residues. The V and J ends lost 3 bases and 3 bases respectively, with 3 bases between them. The CDR3 coding sequence is TGTGCCAGCAGCTTGGATGGAAACACCATATATTTT. It codes for CASSLDGNTIYF.

This chain connects TRBV14 to TRBJ2-7; 11 positions agree with TRBD1. CDR1 is SGHDN, CDR2 FVKESK, per germline. V lost 1 base and J lost 4; bases outside the gene matches: 6. The CDR3 spans 16 residues. The CDR3: CASSQAGTGGTYEQYF. CDR3 nucleotide sequence: TGTGCCAGCAGCCAAGCGGGGACAGGGGGTACTTACGAGCAGTACTTC.

This clonotype was counted once. This chain connects TRBV3-1 to TRBJ2-7, with TRBD2 matching over 9 bases. J was trimmed by 4 bases and V by 1 base; bases with no gene match: 5. CDR1 is LGHDT and CDR2 is YNNKEL in the germline V gene (reference sequence). The CDR3 covers 15 residues. CDR3 in amino acids: CASSQGASGKYEQYF. The CDR3 DNA reads as TGTGCCAGCAGCCAAGGGGCTAGCGGGAAGTACGAGCAGTACTTC.

The table lists this clonotype with a few counts. The CDR3 is CAISGGQANGYTF. The DNA for the CDR3 is TGTGCCATCAGTGGGGGACAGGCTAATGGCTACACCTTC. The chain carries TRBV10-3 and TRBJ1-2, with TRBD1 matching over 8 bases. The CDR3 sequence is 13 residues long. Looked up from germline, CDR1 is ENHRY and CDR2 is SYGVKD. V lost 4 bases and J lost 6; bases outside the gene matches: 4.

This clonotype was found a few times. The CDR3 DNA is TGTGCCAGCAGCCTCAGGGCCGAGGGTGAAGCTTTCTTT. Its translation is CASSLRAEGEAFF. This rearrangement joins TRBV2 to TRBJ1-1, with D tentatively TRBD1 (5 bases). The CDR3 sequence is 13 residues long. Trimming pared 6 bases from V and 7 bases from J, leaving 15 bases between. Germline CDR1 and CDR2: SNHLY and FYNNEI. Full variable domain (outside the CDR3, taken from reference TRBV2 and TRBJ1-1): EPEVTQTPSHQVTQMGQEVILRCVPISNHLYFYWYRQILGQKVEFLVSFYNNEISEKSEIFDDQFSVERPDGSNFTLKIRSTKLEDSAMYFCASSLRAEGEAFFGQGTRLTVV.

The chain joins TRBV7-2 to TRBJ1-2, with D perhaps TRBD1 (5 bases). Germline V gene sequence: CDR1 SGHTA, CDR2 FQGNSA. The CDR3 has 14 amino acids. V was shortened by 0 bases and J by 8 bases, with 13 bases between the two germline ends. This CDR3 reads CASSLARVWDGYTF. DNA of the CDR3: TGTGCCAGCAGCTTAGCCCGGGTGTGGGACGGCTACACCTTC.

This clonotype was recorded a few times. The V call is TRBV15, the J call TRBJ2-1, with 13 bases identical to TRBD2. The V and J ends lost 3 bases and 0 bases, in that order; junction bases with no gene match: 8. From germline, CDR1 is LNHNV and CDR2 YYDKDF (reference sequence). This CDR3 has 19 amino acids. The DNA for the CDR3 is TGTGCCACCAGCAGCGGACTAGCGGGGGCTACGAGCTCCTACAATGAGCAGTTCTTC. Translated, it gives CATSSGLAGATSSYNEQFF.

This clonotype has at least ten counts. The gene calls are TRBV5-1 and TRBJ1-1, with no clear D. Trimming took 7 bases from V and 0 from J, leaving 10 bases between them. CDR1 is SGHRS, CDR2 YFSETQ, per germline. The CDR3 loop spans 13 amino acids. CDR3: CASGETVNTEAFF. CDR3 coding DNA: TGCGCCAGCGGAGAGACGGTGAACACTGAAGCTTTCTTT.

The rearrangement links TRBV19 to TRBJ1-5, with 9 bases fitting TRBD1. The length of the CDR3 is 15 residues. Trimming at V came to 4 bases and at J to 7 bases, leaving 8 bases not matched to a gene. In germline, CDR1 is LNHDA, CDR2 SQIVND (reference sequence). CDR3 nucleotide sequence: TGTGCCAGTAGTACTACAGGGGGCTTATACCAGCCCCAGCATTTT. Amino acid sequence: CASSTTGGLYQPQHF.

The chain uses TRBV2 and TRBJ2-3; 8 nucleotides match TRBD1. CDR1 SNHLY and CDR2 FYNNEI come from the germline V gene. V trimming: 7 bases; J trimming: 1 base; junction bases outside the gene matches: 4. The CDR3 totals 14 residues. CDR3: CASNGQGRTDTQYF. The CDR3 coding sequence is TGTGCCAGCAATGGACAGGGACGCACAGATACGCAGTATTTT.

This clonotype was recorded a few times. The rearrangement uses TRBV2 and TRBJ1-1; D unclear. V dropped 6 bases and J dropped 1 base, with 9 bases sitting between them. Per the germline V gene, CDR1 is SNHLY and CDR2 is FYNNEI. This CDR3 spans 13 amino acids. CDR3 amino acids: CASRTNANTEAFF. Here the CDR3 DNA reads TGTGCCAGCAGAACAAACGCGAACACTGAAGCTTTCTTT.

This chain joins TRBV29-1 and TRBJ2-7, with D possibly TRBD2 on 6 matching bases. The V gene lost 7 bases and the J gene lost 2 bases, with 15 bases spanning the gap. The CDR3 totals 13 residues. Germline CDR1 reads SQVTM; CDR2 reads ANQGSEA. The DNA of the CDR3 is TGCAGCGGGAGGGGTATAGACGCCTACGAGCAGTACTTC. Amino acids: CSGRGIDAYEQYF.

V is TRBV6-1 and J is TRBJ2-7; TRBD1 agrees at 9 bases. Germline loops: CDR1 MNHNS, CDR2 SASEGT. This CDR3 is 13 amino acids long. The V gene end was trimmed by 7 bases and the J gene end by 6 bases; junction bases not matched to a gene: 7. The CDR3 region is CASTLGQGREQYF. DNA for the CDR3: TGTGCCAGCACCTTAGGACAGGGGCGCGAGCAGTACTTC.

The chain has TRBV5-1 and TRBJ2-5, with TRBD1 matching 10 bases. The ends lost 4 bases at V and 7 bases at J; junction bases unmatched: 1. CDR3 length: 12 amino acids. Germline CDR1 reads SGHRS; CDR2 reads YFSETQ. The CDR3 DNA reads as TGCGCCAGCAGCCGGGACAGGGGGACCCAGTACTTC. This encodes CASSRDRGTQYF.